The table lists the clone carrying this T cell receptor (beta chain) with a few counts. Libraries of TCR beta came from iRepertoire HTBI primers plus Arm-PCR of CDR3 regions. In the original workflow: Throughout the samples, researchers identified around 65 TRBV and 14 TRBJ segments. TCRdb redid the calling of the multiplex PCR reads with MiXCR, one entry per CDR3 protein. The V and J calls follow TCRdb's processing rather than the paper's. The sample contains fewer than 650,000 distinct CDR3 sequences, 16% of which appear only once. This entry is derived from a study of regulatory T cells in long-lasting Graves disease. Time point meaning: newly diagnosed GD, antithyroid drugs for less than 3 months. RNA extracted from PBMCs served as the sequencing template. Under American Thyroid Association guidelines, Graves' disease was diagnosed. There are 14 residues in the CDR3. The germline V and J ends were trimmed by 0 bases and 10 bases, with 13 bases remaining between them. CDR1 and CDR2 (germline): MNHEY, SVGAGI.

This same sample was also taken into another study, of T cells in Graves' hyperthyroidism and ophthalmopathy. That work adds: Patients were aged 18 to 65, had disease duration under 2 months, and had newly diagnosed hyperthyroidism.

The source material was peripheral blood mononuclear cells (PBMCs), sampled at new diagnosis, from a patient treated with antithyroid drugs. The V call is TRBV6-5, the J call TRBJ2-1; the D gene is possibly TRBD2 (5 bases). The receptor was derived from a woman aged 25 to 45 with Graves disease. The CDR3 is CASSYSGNSGEQFF. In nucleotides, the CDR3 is TGTGCCAGCAGTTACTCCGGGAACAGTGGCGAGCAGTTCTTC.